This T cell receptor (beta chain) came from a study of blood T cells in healthy people across ages. Study outcomes and limitations: It was found that TCR beta diversity correlated strongly with the percentage of naive T cells. Changes in expanded clonotypes were possibly confounded, as the CMV status of donors was unknown.

Deletions cut 0 bases from V and 0 bases from J, with 9 bases between. The CDR3 is made up of 15 amino acids. CDR1 is SGDLS and CDR2 is YYNGEE in the germline V gene. This clonotype has only one observation. Its target is unknown. A second about 6 to 11 cycle PCR used barcoded and J-beta primers. TCRdb itself ran the 5' RACE reads through MiXCR, one entry per CDR3 protein. This sample carries 750,000 to 950,000 distinct CDR3 sequences, about 48% of them seen once, and the ten largest clones take about 42%. Sequences were obtained from blood. V and J are TRBV9 and TRBJ1-1, with a tentative D call TRBD1 (6 bases). The TCR comes from a man older than 75 in good health. The CDR3 sequence is CASSVGSGVNTEAFF. CDR3 bases: TGTGCCAGCAGCGTAGGGTCAGGGGTGAACACTGAAGCTTTCTTT.